A single sample is the source of the 6 T cell receptor beta chains below, sequenced in a study of shared clonotypes between healthy human individuals. Data came from immunoSEQ multiplex PCR; TCRdb stores just in-frame clones and leaves some out. The data contain fewer than 1.4 million clones, around 78% of them seen just once; the ten biggest clones take up roughly 0.65%. What was sequenced was memory CD4+ T cells from PBMCs. Regarding subset: CD45RA-negative fraction. These receptors were taken from a man younger than 30 in good health. Some clones in this sample may be carry-over from other donors' samples.

The chain links TRBV10-1 to TRBJ2-3; TRBD2 might be the D (6 bases). In germline, CDR1 is WNHNN, CDR2 SYGVQD (reference sequence). The CDR3 covers 13 residues. Trimming removed 6 bases from V and 1 base from J, with 8 bases in between. CDR3 coding DNA: TGCGCCAGCAGGGCTAGCGGCACAGATACGCAGTATTTT. It yields the protein CASRASGTDTQYF.

This clone was observed once. The chain carries TRBV6-6 and TRBJ2-5, with TRBD1 as a possible D gene (5 bases). Germline CDR1 MNHNY, CDR2 SVGAGI (reference sequence). This CDR3 contains 14 residues. Trimming left V 5 bases short and J 2 bases short, with 12 bases between. The CDR3 nucleotides are TGTGCCAGCAGTGCTACGACAGCACAAGAGACCCAGTACTTC. As protein: CASSATTAQETQYF.

The gene calls are TRBV7-2 and TRBJ1-5, with TRBD1 identical over 10 bases. After removal of 4 bases from V and 4 bases from J, the junction contained 4 bases not matched to a gene. The CDR3 has 15 amino acids. Per the germline V gene, CDR1 is SGHTA and CDR2 is FQGNSA. In nucleotides, the CDR3 is TGTGCCAGCAGCTCGGGACAGGGGCGAAATCAGCCCCAGCATTTT. Protein sequence: CASSSGQGRNQPQHF.

This rearrangement joins TRBV5-4 to TRBJ2-1; TRBD1 matches at 10 bases. The J segment lost 6 bases and the V segment lost 4 bases, leaving 4 bases of the junction unmatched. Per germline, CDR1 SGHNT and CDR2 YYREEE (reference sequence). The CDR3 extends over 14 amino acids. The CDR3 nucleotides are TGTGCCAGCAGCATCGGACAGGGGGGCAATGAGCAGTTCTTC. It is translated as CASSIGQGGNEQFF.

This clone was recorded a few times. V usage is TRBV5-6 and J usage is TRBJ2-5; possibly TRBD1 for D (5 bases). The CDR3 runs to 15 residues. CDR1 and CDR2 from the germline V gene are SGHDT and YYEEEE. Trimming removed 2 bases from V and 1 base from J, with 12 bases in between. Here the CDR3 reads CASSFYRQFQETQYF. CDR3 sequence (DNA): TGTGCCAGCAGCTTTTACCGACAGTTCCAAGAGACCCAGTACTTC.

The genes are TRBV6-9 and TRBJ2-3; D is tentatively TRBD1 or TRBD2 (5 bases each). This CDR3 comprises 17 residues. Per germline, CDR1 MNHGY and CDR2 SVAAGI. The V end lost 4 bases, the J end lost 0 bases, and 17 bases lay between the germline ends. CDR3 nucleotides: TGTGCCAGCAGTTTCTTTCCTGGGACGGTTAGCACAGATACGCAGTATTTT. Protein: CASSFFPGTVSTDTQYF.